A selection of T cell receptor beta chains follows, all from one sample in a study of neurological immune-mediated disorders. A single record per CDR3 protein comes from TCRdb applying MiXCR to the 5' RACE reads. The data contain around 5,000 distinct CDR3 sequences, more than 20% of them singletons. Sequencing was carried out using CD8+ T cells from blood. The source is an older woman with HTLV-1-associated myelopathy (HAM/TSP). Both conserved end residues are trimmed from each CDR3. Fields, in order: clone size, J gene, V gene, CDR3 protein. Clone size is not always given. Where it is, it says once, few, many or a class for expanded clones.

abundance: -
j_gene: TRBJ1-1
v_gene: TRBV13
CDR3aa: ASTLDGHNTEAF

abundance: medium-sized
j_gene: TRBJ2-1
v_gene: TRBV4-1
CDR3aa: ASSQDFSGRGYNEQF

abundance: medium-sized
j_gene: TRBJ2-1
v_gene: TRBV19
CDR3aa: ASSFRGNEQF

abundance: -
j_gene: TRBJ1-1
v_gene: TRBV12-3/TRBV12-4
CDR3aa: ASSLGGGEAF

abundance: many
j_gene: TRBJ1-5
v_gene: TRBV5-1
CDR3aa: ASSLEGPYSNQPQH

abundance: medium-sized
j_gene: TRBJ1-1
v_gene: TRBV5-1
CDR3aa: ASSLEFGNTEAF

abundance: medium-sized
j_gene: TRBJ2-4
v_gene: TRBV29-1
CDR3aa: SVVGHVKNIQY

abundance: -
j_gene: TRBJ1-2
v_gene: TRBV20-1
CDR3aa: SARDGTDT

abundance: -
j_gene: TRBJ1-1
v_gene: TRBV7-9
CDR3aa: ASSPDRVTEAF

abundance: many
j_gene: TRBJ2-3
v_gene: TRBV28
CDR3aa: ASSFLGGDTDTQY

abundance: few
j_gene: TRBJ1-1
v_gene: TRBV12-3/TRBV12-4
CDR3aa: ASTPGGTEAF

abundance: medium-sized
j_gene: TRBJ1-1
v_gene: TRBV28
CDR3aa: ASSTVAGGGYTEAF

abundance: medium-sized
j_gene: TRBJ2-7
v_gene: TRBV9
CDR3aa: ASSVGLSGSYEQY

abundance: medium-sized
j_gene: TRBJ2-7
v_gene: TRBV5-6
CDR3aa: ASSYGTSYEQY

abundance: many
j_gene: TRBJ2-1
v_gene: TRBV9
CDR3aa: ASSAANEQF

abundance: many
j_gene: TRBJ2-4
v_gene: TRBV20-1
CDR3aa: SAYDSGIAKNIQY

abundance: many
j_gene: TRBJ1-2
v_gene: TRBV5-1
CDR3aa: ASSLDGLAS

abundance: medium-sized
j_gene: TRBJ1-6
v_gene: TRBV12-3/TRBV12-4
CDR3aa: ASSLGDRGATPLH

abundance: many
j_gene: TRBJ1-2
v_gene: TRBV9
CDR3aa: ASSVGTGRHGYT

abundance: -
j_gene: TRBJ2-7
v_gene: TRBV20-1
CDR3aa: SARLMTGGEAYEQY

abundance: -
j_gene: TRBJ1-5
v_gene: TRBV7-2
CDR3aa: ASGSGPRSNQPQH

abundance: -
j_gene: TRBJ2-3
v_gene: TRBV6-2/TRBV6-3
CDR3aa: ASSYPGGPDTQY

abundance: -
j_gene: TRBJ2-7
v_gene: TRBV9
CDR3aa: ASSPRILPPYEQY

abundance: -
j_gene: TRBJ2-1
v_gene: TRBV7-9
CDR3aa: ASSFYICSARDALRGGTEQF

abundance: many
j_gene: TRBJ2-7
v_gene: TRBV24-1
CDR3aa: ATSADAGYEQY

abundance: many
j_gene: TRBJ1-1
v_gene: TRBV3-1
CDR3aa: ASSQDLRQGARDTEAF

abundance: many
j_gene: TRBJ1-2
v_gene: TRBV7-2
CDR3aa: ASSLNYAYGYT

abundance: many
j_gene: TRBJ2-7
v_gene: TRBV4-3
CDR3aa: ASSQILIGQAYEQY

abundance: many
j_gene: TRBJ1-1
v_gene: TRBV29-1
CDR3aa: SVDRGDSSEAF

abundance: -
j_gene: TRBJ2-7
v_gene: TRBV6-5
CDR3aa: ASSYSPGGYEQY

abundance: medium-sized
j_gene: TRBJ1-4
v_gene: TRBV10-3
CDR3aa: AISVSANEKLF

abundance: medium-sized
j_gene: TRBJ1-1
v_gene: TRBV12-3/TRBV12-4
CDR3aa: ASSFGHPEAF

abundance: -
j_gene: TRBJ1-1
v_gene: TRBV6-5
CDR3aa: ASSDRVGTEAF

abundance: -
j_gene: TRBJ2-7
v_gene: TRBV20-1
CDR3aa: SASGLAGGRY

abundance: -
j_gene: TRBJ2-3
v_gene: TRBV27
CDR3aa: ASSLSYGGTSSTDTQY

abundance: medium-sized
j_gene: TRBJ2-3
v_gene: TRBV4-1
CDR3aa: ASSQVPGLAGAPTDTQY

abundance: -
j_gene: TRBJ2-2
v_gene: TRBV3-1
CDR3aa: ASSQGSGELF

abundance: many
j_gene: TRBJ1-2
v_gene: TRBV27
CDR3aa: ASSLGRGYGYT

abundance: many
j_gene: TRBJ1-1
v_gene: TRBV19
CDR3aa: ASSLGQGAAEAF

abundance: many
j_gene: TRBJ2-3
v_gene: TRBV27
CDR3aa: ASSSPGGDTQY

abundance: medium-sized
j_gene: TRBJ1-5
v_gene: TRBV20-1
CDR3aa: SARDRAGYSNQPQH

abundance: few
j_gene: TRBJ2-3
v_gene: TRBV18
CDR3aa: ASSPDRASTDTQY

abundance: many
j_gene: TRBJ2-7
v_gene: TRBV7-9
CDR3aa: ASSNLYEQY

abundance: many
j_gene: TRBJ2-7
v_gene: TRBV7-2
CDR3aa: ASSLDDQYEQY

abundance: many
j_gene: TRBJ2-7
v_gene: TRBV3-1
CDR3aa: ASSMGQGVGYEQY

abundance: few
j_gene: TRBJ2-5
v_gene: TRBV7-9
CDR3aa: ASSFDSTGWGETQY

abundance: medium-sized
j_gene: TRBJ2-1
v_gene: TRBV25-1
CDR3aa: ASSPNHGTSVYNEQF

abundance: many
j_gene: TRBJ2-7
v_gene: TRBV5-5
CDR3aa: ASSLEPRYEQY

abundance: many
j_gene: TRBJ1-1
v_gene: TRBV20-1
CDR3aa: SARDRRSANTEAF

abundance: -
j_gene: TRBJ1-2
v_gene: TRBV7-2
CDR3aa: ANSPSSANGYT

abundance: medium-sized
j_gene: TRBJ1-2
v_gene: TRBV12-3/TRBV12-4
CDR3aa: ASSPGTANYGYT

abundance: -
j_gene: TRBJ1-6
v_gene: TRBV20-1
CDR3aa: SARAGTGDSPLH

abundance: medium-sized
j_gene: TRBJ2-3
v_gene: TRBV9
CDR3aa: ASKEREVADTQY

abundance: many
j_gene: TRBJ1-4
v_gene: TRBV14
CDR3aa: ASSHGTGFNEKLF

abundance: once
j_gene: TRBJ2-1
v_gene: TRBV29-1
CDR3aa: SVWTGGGEQF